The text below deals with one TCR beta chain. The target antigen is unknown. Trimming left V 6 bases short and J 5 bases short, with 10 bases between. There are 13 residues in the CDR3. Germline assignment: CDR1 MNHEY and CDR2 SMNVEV (reference sequence). The data are from a study of T-cell reconstitution after alpha-beta-depleted transplantation in children. Overall study results and limits: After one year, T-cell counts and TCRbeta diversity mostly came from new T cells. Several hundred expanded graft clones reportedly were the source of alpha-beta T cells about two months after transplant.

Unique molecular identifiers featured in how the TCRbeta library was prepared. Via MiXCR, TCRdb re-called the PCR reads, giving one row per CDR3 protein. The sample includes 250,000 to 300,000 distinct CDR3 sequences, approximately 7.3% of them seen just once. The chain joins TRBV27 to TRBJ2-2, with a possible D match to TRBD1 (6 bases). The receptor's source is a female patient between 2 and 15 years old who had a stem cell transplant for Fanconi anemia, so the T cells may come from the graft donor. The input for sequencing was peripheral blood, taken 360 days after TCRalphabeta/CD19-depleted stem cell transplant. The CDR3 DNA reads as TGTGCCAGCAGCTCAGGGGTTACCGGGGAGCTGTTTTTT. It specifies CASSSGVTGELFF.